This T cell receptor beta chain was obtained from a study of T-cell reconstitution after alpha-beta-depleted transplantation in children. CDR1 and CDR2 from the germline V gene are SGHTA and FQGNSA. The CDR3 extends over 13 amino acids. V dropped 5 bases and J dropped 11; count of bases not matched to a gene: 11. A library of TCRbeta sequences, prepared with unique molecular identifiers, was generated. In TCRdb, the PCR reads were re-called with MiXCR into one record per CDR3 protein. The sample lists about 900,000 distinct CDR3 sequences, under 30% seen once, with around 30% in the top ten. The chain is built from TRBV7-2 and TRBJ1-1; 7 nucleotides line up with TRBD1. Sequenced material: PBMCs, mostly from graft donor cells, taken 360 days after TCRalphabeta/CD19-depleted stem cell transplant. The clonotype was recovered from a boy in the first two years of life who had a stem cell transplant for SCID, so the T cells may come from the graft donor. The CDR3, as DNA: TGTGCCAGCAGCCCGAGACAGGGATTAGGGGCTTTCTTT. The encoded protein is CASSPRQGLGAFF.